This T cell receptor (beta chain) was observed in a study of CD8+ T cells in alopecia areata. Study-wide findings and caveats: The presence of one nonresponder keeps the tie between baseline CD8+ expansion and response uncertain.

Treatment denoted: oral pan-JAK inhibitor, 5-10 mg twice daily. Investigators isolated RNA and reverse transcribed it into cDNA to act as the sequencing template. Assay used: immunoSEQ multiplex PCR; TCRdb lists only in-frame clones, some missing. The data show 190,000 or so clones, with about three fifths seen just once and approximately 12% held by the top ten. Comment on this clone: The antigen remains unidentified.

The CDR3 consists of 15 residues. Trimming pared 5 bases from V and 6 bases from J, leaving 19 bases between. Germline CDR1 reads SNHLY; CDR2 reads FYNNEI. The sequence derives from a human donor with alopecia areata. The sample in question was CD8+ T cells sorted from blood, obtained at week 24, from a patient treated with tofacitinib. The genes are TRBV2 and TRBJ1-1; D might be TRBD1 (5 bases). DNA for the CDR3: TGTGCCAGCAGTTCTGCCCAGGGCAGCGGTGCTGAAGCTTTCTTT. It specifies CASSSAQGSGAEAFF.